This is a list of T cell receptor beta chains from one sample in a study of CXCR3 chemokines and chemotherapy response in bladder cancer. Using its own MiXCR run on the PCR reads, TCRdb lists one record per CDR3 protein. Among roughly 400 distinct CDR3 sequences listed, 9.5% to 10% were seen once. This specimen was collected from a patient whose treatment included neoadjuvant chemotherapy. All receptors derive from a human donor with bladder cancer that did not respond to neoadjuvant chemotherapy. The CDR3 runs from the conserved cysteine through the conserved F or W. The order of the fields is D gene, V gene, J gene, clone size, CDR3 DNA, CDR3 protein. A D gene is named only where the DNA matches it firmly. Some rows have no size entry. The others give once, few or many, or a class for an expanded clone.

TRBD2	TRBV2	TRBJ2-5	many	TGTGCCAGGGGCCGTCCGACTAGCGGTCAGCCCCAGACCCAGTACTTC	CARGRPTSGQPQTQYF
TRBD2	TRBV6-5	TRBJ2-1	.	TGTGCCAGCAGTGGGTCTAGCGGGGGATTTAACAATGAGCAGTTCTTC	CASSGSSGGFNNEQFF
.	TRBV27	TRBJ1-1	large	TGTGCCAGCAGTCCGCCCTCGCGCCCTCACTTGAACACTGAAGCTTTCTTT	CASSPPSRPHLNTEAFF
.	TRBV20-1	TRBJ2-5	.	TGCAGTCGGGCGTCGGGAGAGACCCAGTACTTC	CSRASGETQYF
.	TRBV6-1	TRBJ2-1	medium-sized	TGTGCCAGCGCGTGGGAGAGAGACAATGAGCAGTTCTTC	CASAWERDNEQFF
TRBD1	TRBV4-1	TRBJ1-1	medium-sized	TGCGCCAGCAGCCGAGGGACAGTGAACACTGAAGCTTTCTTT	CASSRGTVNTEAFF
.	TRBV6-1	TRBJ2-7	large	TGTGCCAGTTACACAGGGAATTCCTACGAGCAGTACTTC	CASYTGNSYEQYF
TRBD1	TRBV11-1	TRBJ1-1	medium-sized	TGTGCCAGCAGCTTAAGCAGGGGGGCGACTGAAGCTTTCTTT	CASSLSRGATEAFF
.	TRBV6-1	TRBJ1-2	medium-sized	TGTGCCAGCAGTCTGGACAGAGAATATGGCTACACCTTC	CASSLDREYGYTF
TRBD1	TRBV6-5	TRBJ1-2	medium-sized	TGTGCCAGCAGTTACGGACAGGGGGATAGCTACACCTTC	CASSYGQGDSYTF
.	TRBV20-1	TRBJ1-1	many	TGCAGTGCTAGCCAGATTCCGGGCACTGAAGCTTTCTTT	CSASQIPGTEAFF
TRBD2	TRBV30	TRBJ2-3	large	TGTGCCTGGAGTGGAAGCGGGAGGGCTGGGGATACGCAGTATTTT	CAWSGSGRAGDTQYF
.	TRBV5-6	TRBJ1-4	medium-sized	TGTGCCAGCAGCTTGGGAGGGTTCAATGAAAAACTGTTTTTT	CASSLGGFNEKLFF
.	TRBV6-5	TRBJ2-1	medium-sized	TGTGCCAGCAGTTACGGGACGGCTTACAATGAGCAGTTCTTC	CASSYGTAYNEQFF
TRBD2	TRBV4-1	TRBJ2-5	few	TGCGCCAGCAGCCAAGTAGTGGGGGAGGGGATTGGGACCCAGTACTTC	CASSQVVGEGIGTQYF
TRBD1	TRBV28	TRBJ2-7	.	TGTGCCAGCAGGGAGACAGGGTCCCTCCTCGAGCAGTACTTC	CASRETGSLLEQYF
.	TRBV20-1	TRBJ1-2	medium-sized	TGCAGTGCTAGAGACGGACGGGAACTTTCCTATGGCTACACCTTC	CSARDGRELSYGYTF
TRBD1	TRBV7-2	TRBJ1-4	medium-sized	TGTGCCAGCAGCCGCGACAGGGTAGGCGAAAAACTGTTTTTT	CASSRDRVGEKLFF
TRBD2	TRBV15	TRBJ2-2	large	TGTGCCACCAGGGGACTAGCGGGAGTTATCACCGGGGAGCTGTTTTTT	CATRGLAGVITGELFF
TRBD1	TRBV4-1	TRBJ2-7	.	TGCGCCAGCAGCCAAGGCAGGACAGGAGACTACGAGCAGTACTTC	CASSQGRTGDYEQYF
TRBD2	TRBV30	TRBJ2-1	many	TGTGCCTGGATTCTTCCGAGGACTAGCGGGAGAAGTCTGGGGGATGAGCAGTTCTTC	CAWILPRTSGRSLGDEQFF
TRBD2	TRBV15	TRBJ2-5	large	TGTGCCACCAGCAGAGATCTACTAGCGAGGGAGACCCAGTACTTC	CATSRDLLARETQYF
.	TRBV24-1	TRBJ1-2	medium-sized	TGTGCCACCAGTGAGCGAACTTATGGCTACACCTTC	CATSERTYGYTF
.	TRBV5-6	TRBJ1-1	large	TGTGCCAGCAGCTTGTGGGGGAGCTCGATTGAAGCTTTCTTT	CASSLWGSSIEAFF
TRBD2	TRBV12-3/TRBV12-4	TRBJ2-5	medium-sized	TGTGCCAGCAGTGTGTCTAGCGGTCCTCGGGAGACCCAGTACTTC	CASSVSSGPRETQYF
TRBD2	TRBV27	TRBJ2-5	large	TGTGCCAGCAGTCAGGGACTAGCGGGGCTGGAAGAGACCCAGTACTTC	CASSQGLAGLEETQYF
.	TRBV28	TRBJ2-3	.	TGTGCCAGCAGCCTTCCACCCTCTAGCGGCACAGATACGCAGTATTTT	CASSLPPSSGTDTQYF
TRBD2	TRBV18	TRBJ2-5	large	TGTGCCAGCTCACCAAGGCCTAGCGGGGGGATGCTCCAAGAGACCCAGTACTTC	CASSPRPSGGMLQETQYF
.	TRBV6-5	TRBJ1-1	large	TGTGCCAGCAGTTTGGGTTTAGAAGGGGGCACTGAAGCTTTCTTT	CASSLGLEGGTEAFF
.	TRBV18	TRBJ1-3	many	TGTGCCAGCTCACCACCGGCCCAGGCTGGAAACACCATATATTTT	CASSPPAQAGNTIYF
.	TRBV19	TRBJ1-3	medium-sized	TGTGCCACGCGGGACATCAACTCTGGAAACACCATATATTTT	CATRDINSGNTIYF
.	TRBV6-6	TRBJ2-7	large	TGTGCCAGCAGTTACCGGGCGGGTCAGGGATGGGAAGAGCAGTACTTC	CASSYRAGQGWEEQYF
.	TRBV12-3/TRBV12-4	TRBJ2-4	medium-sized	TGTGCCAGCAGTTTAACAGGGACTTTAGCCAAAAACATTCAGTACTTC	CASSLTGTLAKNIQYF
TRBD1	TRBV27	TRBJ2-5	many	TGTGCCAGCAGTCCCACAGGGGGTCAAGGGACCCAGTACTTC	CASSPTGGQGTQYF
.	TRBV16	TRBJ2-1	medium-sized	TGTGCCAGCAGCCTGGACAGACAGTATGAGCAGTTCTTC	CASSLDRQYEQFF
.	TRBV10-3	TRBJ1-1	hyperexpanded	TGTGCCATCAGTGACCCTATGAACACTGAAGCTTTCTTT	CAISDPMNTEAFF